This T cell receptor beta chain was recovered during a study of lymphopenia after photon versus proton radiotherapy (dated by TCRdb to between 2018 and 2021). About the full investigation: The immunological effects of photon versus proton radiation therapy were compared in patients with gastrointestinal tumors who developed high-grade lymphopenia. The goal of the study was to describe how the two radiation modalities differ in their effects on the immune system. The 15 to 20 patients in the cohort had gastrointestinal tumors, were treated with either photon or proton therapy, and subsequently developed lymphopenia.

Based on the germline V gene, the CDR1 and CDR2 sequences are WSHSY and SAAADI. Between the V and J ends, shortened by 3 bases and 8 bases respectively, the junction contains 8 bases. The CDR3 has 12 amino acids, counting the end cysteine and phenylalanine. Only the CDR3 DNA is retained, 36 bases long and in frame from the first base. The library was generated by the immunoSEQ multiplex PCR assay. Deep sequencing of rearranged TCR beta loci, alongside multiparametric flow cytometry, was used to profile T cell repertoires. TCRdb took this table from immuneACCESS and kept in-frame rearrangements with V and J called. Such tables lack part of the clones; where checked against another copy, unresolved V genes explain under half of the gap, and the rest is unexplained. The sample has 65,000 to 85,000 clones on record, roughly 92% of them singletons. Of the sample, about 2.2% is held by the ten largest clones.

A remark on this clone: No antigen is known for it. No base quality values were provided; no much bigger clone lies one nucleotide off.

The full study reports these points: During treatment, patients who received proton therapy stayed relatively stable, whereas patients who received photon therapy lost naive T cells and TCR diversity and gained effector/memory populations. Across the cohort, a larger post-nadir drop in TCR diversity was inversely correlated with overall survival time among patients who died. After the lymphocyte count nadir, oligoclonal expansion, especially of CD8+ Temra cells, was observed in photon-treated repertoires, and the drop in diversity was driven by this expansion. The survival association was assessed only in patients who died, and the authors presented better survival with proton therapy as a possibility rather than a demonstrated result.

This receptor was taken from a woman between 40 and 50 years old with cholangiocarcinoma. Sequenced material: peripheral blood, taken from a patient treated with photon-based radiotherapy. The chain uses TRBV10-2 and TRBJ2-1, with no confident D gene call. The nucleotide sequence is given as TGCGCCAGCAGTGATTGGCTCCATGAGCAGTTCTTC. It translates to CASSDWLHEQFF.